One T cell receptor (beta chain) is described in this entry. Antigen unknown. The CDR3 spans 14 residues. Trimming removed 7 bases at V and 1 base at J, with 14 bases between. The germline V gene encodes CDR1 SGHRS and CDR2 YFSETQ. Using quantitative 5'-RACE with molecular barcodes, the authors made TCR beta libraries. TCRdb re-called the 5' RACE reads with MiXCR, one entry per CDR3 protein. The sample lists 340,000 or so distinct CDR3 sequences; roughly 15% were seen once. This sample is drawn from a study of CD8 T cells in ankylosing spondylitis. General observations from the study: Significantly higher representation of disease-linked clones was reported for matched ankylosing spondylitis synovial fluid. A TCR beta motif of eight or nine highly homologous variants seemed to mark ankylosing spondylitis blood.

This chain links TRBV5-1 with TRBJ2-5, with a tentative D call TRBD2 (5 bases). The sequenced material came from blood, either unsorted or a sorted T cell fraction (not recorded which). The TCR sequence derives from a male donor with ankylosing spondylitis or in good health (not recorded which). The CDR3 bases are TGCGCCAGCCACCTCGAGGGCAGCCAAGAGACCCAGTACTTC. Encoded protein: CASHLEGSQETQYF.